This entry lists 21 T cell receptor beta chains sequenced from one sample in a study of blood T cell repertoires in COVID-19. Sequencing used immunoSEQ multiplex PCR; TCRdb keeps in-frame clones, though not all of them. The sample contains over 150,000 clones, 94% of which appear only once. Sequenced sample: peripheral blood. The receptors stem from a man under 40 with COVID-19, enrolled during active disease.

The rearrangement joins TRBV11-2 to TRBJ1-2; D is unclear. V lost 1 base and J lost 6, with 12 bases in between. The CDR3 totals 14 residues. Germline CDR1 is SGHAT and CDR2 is FQNNGV. The CDR3 nucleotides are TGTGCCAGCAGCTTAGTTGAGAGATTCGATGGCTACACCTTC. This gives the protein CASSLVERFDGYTF.

The chain carries TRBV2 and TRBJ1-1; possibly TRBD1 for D (6 bases). The CDR3 has 16 amino acids. V was cut by 3 bases and J by 0 bases, with 14 bases left in between. Germline loops: CDR1 SNHLY, CDR2 FYNNEI. The CDR3 DNA reads TGTGCCAGCAGTGATCGAGGGGGTGGGATGAACACTGAAGCTTTCTTT. Its translation: CASSDRGGGMNTEAFF.

V gene TRBV9 combines with J gene TRBJ2-7; tentative D call: TRBD1 (6 bases). Trimming pared 3 bases from V and 7 bases from J, leaving 11 bases between. The CDR3 is 12 amino acids. In germline, CDR1 is SGDLS, CDR2 YYNGEE. CDR3 bases: TGTGCCAGCAGCGCAGGGGTGGGGGAGCAGTACTTC. This codes for CASSAGVGEQYF.

The V and J genes are TRBV27 and TRBJ2-7; 9 bases are shared with TRBD1. V was pared by 5 bases and J by 0 bases, with 8 bases of the junction left unmatched. The CDR3 has 16 residues. CDR1 and CDR2 from the germline V gene are MNHEY and SMNVEV (reference sequence). DNA for the CDR3: TGTGCCAGCAGTCCCGGGACAGGGAAGAGCTCCTACGAGCAGTACTTC. Residues: CASSPGTGKSSYEQYF.

The rearrangement uses TRBV10-3 and TRBJ1-2; D not resolved. V dropped 3 bases and J dropped 0 bases, with 11 bases sitting between them. Germline V gene data show CDR1 as ENHRY and CDR2 as SYGVKD. This CDR3 contains 15 residues. Written as DNA, the CDR3 is TGTGCCATCAGTGATAGTGGTGGAGCTAACTATGGCTACACCTTC. Translated: CAISDSGGANYGYTF.

For the CDR3, the DNA is TGTGCCAGCTCCCGGGGGGAGAAAGGTTCCTATAATTCACCCCTCCACTTT. It codes for CASSRGEKGSYNSPLHF. The rearrangement joins TRBV5-4 to TRBJ1-6; possibly TRBD1 for D (5 bases). Trimming left V 7 bases short and J 1 base short, with 18 bases between. CDR3 length: 17 amino acids. Germline V gene data show CDR1 as SGHNT and CDR2 as YYREEE (reference sequence).

The V call is TRBV6-5, the J call TRBJ2-7, with 7 bases matching TRBD2. The V gene's germline CDR1 is MNHEY and CDR2 SVGAGI. The length of the CDR3 is 14 residues. J was trimmed by 1 base and V by 5 bases; bases with no gene match: 5. This chain's CDR3 is CASSLRGVSYEQYF. In DNA form, the CDR3 reads TGTGCCAGCAGTCTTCGGGGGGTTTCCTACGAGCAGTACTTC.

This clone has just one count. The chain employs TRBV7-6 and TRBJ2-7, with D hard to call. This CDR3 is 15 amino acids long. Trimming removed 1 base at V and 2 bases at J, with 12 bases between. Germline CDR1 SGHVS, CDR2 FNYEAQ. CDR3 in amino acids: CASSLGGILTYEQYF. The CDR3 nucleotides read TGTGCCAGCAGCTTAGGCGGAATCTTAACCTACGAGCAGTACTTC.

The V call is TRBV7-9, the J call TRBJ2-5; TRBD2 agrees at 14 bases. The germline gives CDR1 SEHNR, CDR2 FQNEAQ (reference sequence). This CDR3 region has 16 residues. V gave up 4 bases and J gave up 3 bases; unmatched junction bases: 4. The CDR3 DNA reads TGTGCCAGCAGCTCGGGACTAGCGGGGGTGGAAGAGACCCAGTACTTC. Protein product: CASSSGLAGVEETQYF.

This clone was recorded only once. J is TRBJ2-4 and V is TRBV5-6; D gene unclear. The CDR3 runs 14 residues. Per germline, CDR1 SGHDT and CDR2 YYEEEE. V lost 2 bases, J lost 1 base, and 7 bases lay in between. As DNA, the CDR3 is TGTGCCAGCAGCTTTTCCGGGGCCAAAAACATTCAGTACTTC. Residues: CASSFSGAKNIQYF.

The chain links TRBV7-9 to TRBJ1-1, with D unclear. The ends were cut back, 3 bases at V and 4 bases at J, with 9 bases in the middle. The CDR3 runs to 13 residues. Germline assignment: CDR1 SEHNR and CDR2 FQNEAQ (reference sequence). In DNA form, the CDR3 reads TGTGCCAGCAGCTTCGGGTTTTCCACTGAAGCTTTCTTT. Residues: CASSFGFSTEAFF.

J is TRBJ1-2 and V is TRBV25-1; no reliable D call. The CDR3 is made up of 13 amino acids. Per germline, CDR1 MGHDK and CDR2 SYGVNS. The germline V and J ends were trimmed by 9 bases and 2 bases, with 13 bases remaining between them. CDR3 sequence reads: CASSADGNYGYTF. In DNA, the CDR3 is TGTGCCAGTTCCGCCGACGGGAACTATGGCTACACCTTC.

In its sample, this clone was seen once. The chain uses TRBV5-6 and TRBJ2-3, with 13 bases matching TRBD2. The length of the CDR3 is 18 residues. The germline gives CDR1 SGHDT, CDR2 YYEEEE. V was pared by 4 bases and J by 0 bases, with 8 bases of the junction left unmatched. CDR3 nucleotide sequence: TGTGCCAGCAGCCCACGGACTAGCGGGGGCCGGAGCACAGATACGCAGTATTTT. Amino acids: CASSPRTSGGRSTDTQYF. The variable domain in full, completed from reference TRBV5-6 and TRBJ2-3, reads DAGVTQSPTHLIKTRGQQVTLRCSPKSGHDTVSWYQQALGQGPQFIFQYYEEEERQRGNFPDRFSGHQFPNYSSELNVNALLLGDSALYLCASSPRTSGGRSTDTQYFGPGTRLTVL.

V and J are TRBV6-5 and TRBJ1-2, with a tentative D call TRBD1 (5 bases). V lost 7 bases and J 4 bases, leaving 19 bases between the germline ends. The CDR3 consists of 15 residues. Germline lookup yields CDR1 MNHEY and CDR2 SVGAGI. The CDR3: CASTPMAGSGYGYTF. The CDR3, as DNA: TGTGCCAGCACCCCCATGGCAGGGTCAGGCTATGGCTACACCTTC.

The table lists this clone with a few counts. V is TRBV5-4 and J is TRBJ1-4; possible D gene TRBD1, 6 bases. The germline V and J ends were trimmed by 4 bases and 7 bases, with 14 bases remaining between them. The V gene's germline CDR1 is SGHNT and CDR2 YYREEE (reference sequence). This CDR3 contains 14 residues. The CDR3 is CASSLGQFSEKLFF. The CDR3 DNA is TGTGCCAGCAGCCTAGGACAGTTTTCTGAAAAACTGTTTTTT.

The chain is built from TRBV11-3 and TRBJ1-2; 7 bases align to TRBD1. The V and J ends lost 0 bases and 13 bases, in that order; junction bases with no gene match: 8. Per germline, CDR1 SGHNT and CDR2 YENEEA. The CDR3 is 13 amino acids. In nucleotides, the CDR3 is TGTGCCAGCAGCTTAGACCGGGACAGCCCTTGCACCTTC. Translation gives CASSLDRDSPCTF.

The chain employs TRBV11-3 and TRBJ2-7, with no clear D. The V gene lost 5 bases and the J gene lost 2 bases, with 13 bases spanning the gap. From germline, CDR1 is SGHNT and CDR2 YENEEA. This CDR3 comprises 14 residues. The DNA for the CDR3 is TGTGCCAGCAGCACAAGAGGCAAGCCCTACGAGCAGTACTTC. Protein sequence: CASSTRGKPYEQYF. Filled out from reference TRBV11-3 and TRBJ2-7, the complete variable domain reads EAGVVQSPRYKIIEKKQPVAFWCNPISGHNTLYWYLQNLGQGPELLIRYENEEAVDDSQLPKDRFSAERLKGVDSTLKIQPAELGDSAVYLCASSTRGKPYEQYFGPGTRLTVT.

The genes are TRBV2 and TRBJ1-1; 7 positions match TRBD1. This CDR3 comprises 12 residues. With V trimmed by 10 bases and J by 1 base, 3 bases remained unmatched. Germline-derived CDR1 and CDR2 are SNHLY and FYNNEI. The CDR3 is CATDRENTEAFF. CDR3 sequence (DNA): TGTGCCACCGACAGGGAGAACACTGAAGCTTTCTTT. Filled out from reference TRBV2 and TRBJ1-1, the complete variable domain reads EPEVTQTPSHQVTQMGQEVILRCVPISNHLYFYWYRQILGQKVEFLVSFYNNEISEKSEIFDDQFSVERPDGSNFTLKIRSTKLEDSAMYFCATDRENTEAFFGQGTRLTVV.

The genes are TRBV5-1 and TRBJ1-1; D remains unclear. The CDR3 runs 17 residues. CDR1 and CDR2 (germline): SGHRS, YFSETQ. V lost 4 bases, J lost 5 bases, and 24 bases lay in between. CDR3: CASSPRVGYRSGTEAFF. CDR3 nucleotide sequence: TGCGCCAGCAGCCCCCGGGTAGGCTACCGTTCGGGGACTGAAGCTTTCTTT.

The chain carries TRBV10-3 and TRBJ1-2; TRBD1 agrees at 8 bases. The germline V gene encodes CDR1 ENHRY and CDR2 SYGVKD. This CDR3 comprises 14 residues. J lost 8 bases, V lost 6 bases, and 11 bases had no gene match. Here the CDR3 DNA reads TGTGCCATCAGCGGACAGGGTTTTTCCTGGGGCTACACCTTC. Protein product: CAISGQGFSWGYTF.

The chain uses TRBV27 and TRBJ1-2; D possibly corresponds to TRBD1 (6 bases). Deletions cut 6 bases from V and 11 bases from J, with 19 bases between. Germline V gene lookup returns CDR1 MNHEY and CDR2 SMNVEV (reference sequence). The CDR3 is 13 amino acids. DNA of the CDR3: TGTGCCAGCAGAACAGGGCTCCAGTCAGGGTACACCTTC. It specifies CASRTGLQSGYTF.